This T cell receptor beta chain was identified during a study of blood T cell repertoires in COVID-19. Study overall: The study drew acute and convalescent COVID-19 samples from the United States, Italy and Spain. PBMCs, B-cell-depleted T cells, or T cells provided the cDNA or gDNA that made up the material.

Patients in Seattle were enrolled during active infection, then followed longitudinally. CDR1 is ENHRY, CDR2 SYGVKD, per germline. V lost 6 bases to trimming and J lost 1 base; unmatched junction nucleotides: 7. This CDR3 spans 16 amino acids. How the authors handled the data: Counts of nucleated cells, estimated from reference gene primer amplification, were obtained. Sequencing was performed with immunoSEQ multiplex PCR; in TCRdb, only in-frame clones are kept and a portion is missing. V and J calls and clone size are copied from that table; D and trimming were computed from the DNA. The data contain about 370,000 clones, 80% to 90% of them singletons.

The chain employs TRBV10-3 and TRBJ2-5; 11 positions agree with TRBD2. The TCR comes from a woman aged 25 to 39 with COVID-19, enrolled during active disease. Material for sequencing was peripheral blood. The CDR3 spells CAIRTGLAGPQETQYF. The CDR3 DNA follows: TGTGCCATCAGGACCGGACTAGCGGGTCCCCAAGAGACCCAGTACTTC.